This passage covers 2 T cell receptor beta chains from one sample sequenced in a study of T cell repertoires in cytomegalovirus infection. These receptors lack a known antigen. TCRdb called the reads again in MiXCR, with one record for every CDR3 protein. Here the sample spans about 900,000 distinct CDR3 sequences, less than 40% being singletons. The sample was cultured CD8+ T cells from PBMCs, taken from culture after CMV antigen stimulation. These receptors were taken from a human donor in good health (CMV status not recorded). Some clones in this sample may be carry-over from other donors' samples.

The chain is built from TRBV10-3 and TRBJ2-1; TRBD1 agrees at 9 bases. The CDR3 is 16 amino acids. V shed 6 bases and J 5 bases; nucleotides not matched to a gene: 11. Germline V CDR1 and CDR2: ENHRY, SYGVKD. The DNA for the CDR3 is TGTGCCATCAGGCTAACACGGGACAGGGCTAACAATGAGCAGTTCTTC. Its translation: CAIRLTRDRANNEQFF.

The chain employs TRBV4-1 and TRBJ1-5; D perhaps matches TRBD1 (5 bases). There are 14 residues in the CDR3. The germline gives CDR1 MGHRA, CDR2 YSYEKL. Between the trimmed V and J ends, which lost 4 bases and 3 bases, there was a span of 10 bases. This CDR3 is CASSPTVTNQPQHF. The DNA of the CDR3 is TGCGCCAGCAGCCCGACAGTCACCAATCAGCCCCAGCATTTT.